Shown below are 12 T cell receptor beta chains from a single sample sequenced in a study of blood T cell repertoires in COVID-19. Some clones are missing from TCRdb's copy, which holds only in-frame ones; the method was immunoSEQ multiplex PCR. The table shows about 170,000 clones, with 65% to 85% occurring only once. The sequenced sample consisted of peripheral blood. The receptors stem from a woman aged 70-85 years who had recovered from COVID-19.

This clone has only a few counts. This rearrangement joins TRBV27 to TRBJ2-2; TRBD2 agrees at 11 bases. The V and J ends lost 2 bases and 4 bases, in that order; junction bases with no gene match: 12. Germline V gives CDR1 MNHEY, CDR2 SMNVEV (reference sequence). The CDR3 runs to 19 residues. Here the CDR3 reads CASSLGLAGGGVGTGELFF. The CDR3 nucleotides are TGTGCCAGCAGTTTAGGGCTAGCGGGAGGTGGGGTGGGCACCGGGGAGCTGTTTTTT.

This clone was seen a handful of times. The V gene is TRBV16, the J gene TRBJ2-7; no firm D call. This CDR3 comprises 11 residues. Germline-derived CDR1 and CDR2 are KGHSY and FQNENV. Trimming stripped 0 bases from V and 5 bases from J, with 2 bases between. DNA for the CDR3: TGTGCCAGCAGCCAATCCGACGAGCAGTACTTC. It yields the protein CASSQSDEQYF. The full variable domain, with the rest looked up from reference TRBV16 and TRBJ2-7, is GEEVAQTPKHLVRGEGQKAKLYCAPIKGHSYVFWYQQVLKNEFKFLISFQNENVFDETGMPKERFSAKCLPNSPCSLEIQATKLEDSAVYFCASSQSDEQYFGPGTRLTVT.

The chain is built from TRBV5-1 and TRBJ1-1; perhaps TRBD1 as D (5 bases). This CDR3 is built from 15 residues. Looked up from germline, CDR1 is SGHRS and CDR2 is YFSETQ. Trimming removed 4 bases at V and 0 bases at J, with 13 bases between. The CDR3: CASSTPQGMNTEAFF. The DNA for the CDR3 is TGCGCCAGCAGCACGCCGCAGGGAATGAACACTGAAGCTTTCTTT.

The chain recombines TRBV7-2 with TRBJ1-1; possible D gene TRBD1, 5 bases. This CDR3 has 13 residues. Germline V gene data show CDR1 as SGHTA and CDR2 as FQGNSA. V was shortened by 5 bases and J by 4 bases, with 11 bases between the two germline ends. The CDR3, as DNA: TGTGCCAGCAGCAGAGACAGAGCCACTGAAGCTTTCTTT. This translates into CASSRDRATEAFF.

This sequence joins TRBV24-1 and TRBJ2-1, with 12 bases lining up with TRBD2. CDR1 is KGHDR, CDR2 SFDVKD, per germline. V shed 5 bases and J 4 bases; nucleotides not matched to a gene: 2. This CDR3 spans 15 amino acids. CDR3 DNA: TGTGCCACCAGTGGGACTAGCGGGGTATACAATGAGCAGTTCTTC. Translated, it gives CATSGTSGVYNEQFF.

The chain links TRBV4-2 to TRBJ1-3, with D uncertain. The V end lost 3 bases, the J end lost 4 bases, and 13 bases lay between the germline ends. The CDR3 totals 15 residues. Germline V CDR1 and CDR2: LGHNA, YNFKEQ. The CDR3 DNA sequence: TGTGCCAGCAGCCACGCCACCCGCCGGGGAAACACCATATATTTT. This sequence encodes CASSHATRRGNTIYF.

This clone was detected only a few times. The V call is TRBV15, the J call TRBJ1-4, with 7 bases aligning to TRBD1. V gave up 0 bases and J gave up 17 bases; unmatched junction bases: 6. The V gene's germline CDR1 is LNHNV and CDR2 YYDKDF (reference sequence). This CDR3 is built from 12 residues. Written as DNA, the CDR3 is TGTGCCACCAGCAGAGATCTGGGACAGCGATTTTTT. Its protein product is CATSRDLGQRFF.

This clone is a singleton in its sample. This chain connects TRBV6-4 to TRBJ2-3; 7 positions match TRBD2. V was pared by 8 bases and J by 6 bases, with 8 bases of the junction left unmatched. The CDR3 contains 13 residues. In germline, CDR1 is MRHNA, CDR2 SNTAGT. DNA of the CDR3: TGTGCCAGCTCCCGGCTAGCGGCGGATACGCAGTATTTT. It yields the protein CASSRLAADTQYF.

The genes are TRBV4-1 and TRBJ2-7; 11 bases match TRBD2. With 0 bases clipped from V and 3 bases from J, the junction kept 13 bases outside the gene matches. The V gene's germline CDR1 is MGHRA and CDR2 YSYEKL. This CDR3 contains 19 residues. CDR3 protein: CASSQDDRLAGGFRYEQYF. The CDR3 DNA reads as TGCGCCAGCAGCCAAGATGATCGGCTAGCGGGAGGCTTTCGCTACGAGCAGTACTTC.

V usage is TRBV5-1 and J usage is TRBJ2-7; TRBD2 matches at 10 bases. Germline trimming cut 0 bases from V and 3 bases from J; bases unmatched to any gene: 3. From germline, CDR1 is SGHRS and CDR2 YFSETQ. This CDR3 contains 15 residues. CDR3 sequence: CASSLVAGGHYEQYF. The CDR3 DNA reads TGCGCCAGCAGCTTGGTAGCGGGAGGCCACTACGAGCAGTACTTC.

The CDR3 reads CASSMETGPYGYTF. The CDR3 DNA reads TGTGCCAGTAGTATGGAGACAGGTCCCTATGGCTACACCTTC. The chain joins TRBV19 to TRBJ1-2, with D perhaps matching TRBD1 (6 bases). The CDR3 contains 14 residues. Trimming shortened V by 3 bases and J by 4 bases, and 12 bases separated the two germline ends. Germline V CDR1 and CDR2: LNHDA, SQIVND (reference sequence).

This clone occurred a few times. This chain joins TRBV24-1 and TRBJ2-1, with TRBD2 matching over 9 bases. Unmatched junction bases numbered 8, after V lost 8 bases and J lost 10 bases. Germline CDR1 is KGHDR and CDR2 is SFDVKD. CDR3 length: 13 amino acids. As DNA, the CDR3 is TGTGCCACCATGGCGGGGGGGGACCGGGAGCAGTTCTTC. Translating it yields CATMAGGDREQFF.